The 21 T cell receptor beta chains below come from one sample, sequenced in a study of CD8 T cells in ankylosing spondylitis. Study-level points and caveats: A motif in TCR beta, a set of roughly eight highly homologous variants, appeared characteristic of ankylosing spondylitis blood.

TCRdb reprocessed the 5' RACE reads with MiXCR, giving one entry per CDR3 protein. The table has fewer than 550,000 distinct CDR3 sequences, under 5.5% seen once; the top ten hold approximately 3.5%. No antigen has been assigned to these receptors. Sequenced material: blood, either unsorted or a sorted T cell fraction (not recorded which). The receptors were sampled from a male donor with ankylosing spondylitis.

This clonotype was recorded a few times. The rearrangement joins TRBV10-3 to TRBJ2-3; no clear D. Germline CDR1 reads ENHRY; CDR2 reads SYGVKD. This CDR3 spans 12 amino acids. Trimming took 1 base from V and 2 from J, leaving 1 base between them. CDR3 sequence: CAISEYTDTQYF. The CDR3 DNA reads TGTGCCATCAGTGAGTACACAGATACGCAGTATTTT.

There are a few counts of this clonotype. V gene TRBV7-2 combines with J gene TRBJ2-5; 8 nucleotides line up with TRBD1. This CDR3 contains 17 residues. The ends lost 3 bases at V and 2 bases at J; junction bases unmatched: 11. Per germline, CDR1 SGHTA and CDR2 FQGNSA. CDR3 sequence: CASSFGPVRQGQETQYF. CDR3 DNA sequence: TGTGCCAGCAGCTTCGGGCCAGTCCGACAGGGGCAAGAGACCCAGTACTTC.

The chain combines TRBV6-1 with TRBJ1-4, with a tentative D call TRBD1 (6 bases). V was shortened by 6 bases and J by 4 bases, with 12 bases between the two germline ends. Germline V lookup: CDR1 MNHNS, CDR2 SASEGT. The CDR3 is made up of 14 amino acids. The CDR3 sequence is CASRLGQFNEKLFF. CDR3 nucleotides: TGTGCCAGCAGGCTCGGACAGTTTAATGAAAAACTGTTTTTT.

This clonotype has ten or more counts. The chain has TRBV7-2 and TRBJ2-2; 9 nucleotides line up with TRBD2. Germline-derived CDR1 and CDR2 are SGHTA and FQGNSA. There are 21 residues in the CDR3. The ends lost 3 bases at V and 0 bases at J; junction bases unmatched: 17. The CDR3 DNA reads as TGTGCCAGCAGCTTTAGGCCCGTAAATTGGCGGGGGGGCACGAACACCGGGGAGCTGTTTTTT. Encoded protein: CASSFRPVNWRGGTNTGELFF.

The chain links TRBV18 to TRBJ2-7, with 9 bases fitting TRBD2. The junction had 4 bases not matched to a gene; V was cut back by 1 base and J by 3 bases. The CDR3 length is 15 residues. Germline CDR1 reads KGHSH; CDR2 reads LQKENI. In DNA form, the CDR3 reads TGTGCCAGCTCACCACTAGCTAGCGGGAACTACGAGCAGTACTTC. Amino acids: CASSPLASGNYEQYF.

This clonotype has ten or more counts. This chain uses TRBV11-2 with TRBJ2-1, with D possibly matching TRBD2 (6 bases). The CDR3 has 14 amino acids. Germline lookup yields CDR1 SGHAT and CDR2 FQNNGV. Trimming removed 5 bases at V and 8 bases at J, with 16 bases between. CDR3 sequence reads: CASSPGGGIYEQFF. CDR3 nucleotides: TGTGCCAGCAGCCCCGGGGGTGGCATCTATGAGCAGTTCTTC.

This clonotype was picked up a small number of times. The DNA of the CDR3 is TGTGCCAGCAGGGATACCGGGGAGTCACCCCTCCACTTT. Its translation is CASRDTGESPLHF. This chain joins TRBV6-2 or TRBV6-3 and TRBJ1-6; D ambiguous. CDR1 is MNHEY, CDR2 SVGEGT, per germline. V lost 6 bases and J 10 bases, leaving 13 bases between the germline ends. There are 13 residues in the CDR3.

The sample holds a few counts of this clonotype. This chain uses TRBV11-2 with TRBJ2-7; 9 bases are shared with TRBD2. Trimming at V came to 2 bases and at J to 3 bases, leaving 5 bases not matched to a gene. There are 15 residues in the CDR3. The germline CDR1 and CDR2 sequences are SGHAT and FQNNGV. This CDR3 is CASSLQRGAIYEQYF. The CDR3 DNA follows: TGTGCCAGCAGCTTACAGCGGGGGGCTATCTACGAGCAGTACTTC.

This clonotype has a count of ten or more. This chain connects TRBV6-1 to TRBJ2-2; D may match TRBD1 or TRBD2 (5 bases each). The CDR3 is 17 residues long. Trimming left V 6 bases short and J 2 bases short, with 19 bases between. The germline gives CDR1 MNHNS, CDR2 SASEGT. The CDR3 loop is CASSSLFRGLNTGELFF. The CDR3 nucleotides read TGTGCCAGCAGCTCCCTATTCCGGGGCCTAAACACCGGGGAGCTGTTTTTT.

This clonotype was counted at least ten times. The chain carries TRBV6-1 and TRBJ1-3, with D possibly TRBD1 on 5 matching bases. The length of the CDR3 is 15 residues. The V gene's germline CDR1 is MNHNS and CDR2 SASEGT. With 3 bases removed from V and 4 bases from J, the gap between germline ends came to 13 bases. CDR3 bases: TGTGCCAGCAGTGATCAGCAGGGATCGGGAAACACCATATATTTT. It is translated as CASSDQQGSGNTIYF.

Many counts were recorded for this clonotype. The chain is built from TRBV7-2 and TRBJ1-5, with D tentatively TRBD1 (6 bases). Trimming took off 5 bases at V and 6 bases at J, with 11 bases between the two ends. Germline values: CDR1 SGHTA, CDR2 FQGNSA. CDR3 length: 13 residues. The CDR3 is CASSVRGTQPQHF. For the CDR3, the DNA is TGTGCCAGCAGCGTGAGGGGGACTCAGCCCCAGCATTTT.

This clonotype was recorded many times. The V gene is TRBV7-8, the J gene TRBJ1-2; possibly TRBD1 for D (6 bases). V was shortened by 5 bases and J by 8 bases, with 18 bases between the two germline ends. CDR1 SGHVS and CDR2 FQNEAQ come from the germline V gene. The CDR3 spans 14 residues. The DNA for the CDR3 is TGTGCCAGCAGCCTGGGACACCCCGCCGACGGCTACACCTTC. Amino acid sequence: CASSLGHPADGYTF.

This clonotype appeared a single time. The J gene is TRBJ2-1, the V gene TRBV2; D gene unclear. The CDR3 is made up of 14 amino acids. Per the germline V gene, CDR1 is SNHLY and CDR2 is FYNNEI. V lost 3 bases and J 1 base, leaving 7 bases between the germline ends. The CDR3 loop reads CASSEELSYNEQFF. DNA for the CDR3: TGTGCCAGCAGTGAGGAGCTGTCCTACAATGAGCAGTTCTTC.

About this clonotype: One end of the junction is discordant with germline, which a read error may explain. V gene TRBV20-1 combines with J gene TRBJ2-1, with TRBD2 matching over 7 bases. CDR1 is DFQATT, CDR2 SNEGSKA, per germline (reference sequence). The CDR3 runs to 15 residues. The CDR3 is CCARGLGIGDNEQFF. The CDR3 DNA is TGCTGTGCTAGAGGACTAGGGATTGGAGACAATGAGCAGTTCTTC.

This clonotype appeared many times. The chain links TRBV29-1 to TRBJ1-5, with D tentatively TRBD1 (5 bases). CDR1 and CDR2 (germline): SQVTM, ANQGSEA. Trimming cost V 4 bases and J 2 bases, with 6 bases left between them. This CDR3 comprises 12 residues. CDR3 loop: CSVGDGNQPQHF. CDR3 coding DNA: TGCAGCGTTGGGGACGGCAATCAGCCCCAGCATTTT.

This clonotype was observed a few times. V gene TRBV10-1 combines with J gene TRBJ2-7; 9 nucleotides match TRBD2. Germline lookup yields CDR1 WNHNN and CDR2 SYGVQD (reference sequence). This CDR3 is built from 14 residues. V was clipped by 3 bases and J by 6 bases; unmatched bases: 6. The CDR3: CASSDRAGGLEQYF. The CDR3 DNA reads as TGCGCCAGCAGTGATCGGGCGGGAGGGCTCGAGCAGTACTTC.

This clonotype was seen many times. This chain uses TRBV7-8 with TRBJ2-1, with 14 bases lining up with TRBD2. The length of the CDR3 is 17 residues. Per the germline V gene, CDR1 is SGHVS and CDR2 is FQNEAQ. V shed 4 bases, J shed 1 base, and the junction held 3 bases outside the gene matches. In nucleotides, the CDR3 is TGTGCCAGCAGCTCTAGACTAGCGGGGGGGTCCTACAATGAGCAGTTCTTC. It translates to CASSSRLAGGSYNEQFF.

In this sample, this clonotype turned up many times. The chain joins TRBV4-3 to TRBJ2-6; 11 bases are shared with TRBD1. With 6 bases clipped from V and 4 bases from J, the junction kept 11 bases outside the gene matches. CDR1 LGHNA and CDR2 YSLEER come from the germline V gene. There are 18 residues in the CDR3. This CDR3 is CASSLGTGGSTGANVLTF. CDR3 nucleotide sequence: TGCGCCAGCAGTCTAGGGACAGGGGGTTCGACGGGGGCCAACGTCCTGACTTTC.

This clonotype was recorded at least ten times. The CDR3 spells CASTPSGTAYEQYF. The CDR3 DNA reads as TGTGCCAGCACTCCGTCTGGGACAGCCTACGAGCAGTACTTC. This sequence joins TRBV6-1 and TRBJ2-7, with TRBD1 matching over 7 bases. CDR1 and CDR2 from the germline V gene are MNHNS and SASEGT. J was trimmed by 2 bases and V by 7 bases; bases with no gene match: 8. The CDR3 runs 14 residues.

In this sample, this clonotype turned up many times. CDR3: CASSQRGPNYGYTF. CDR3 in DNA: TGTGCCAGCAGCCAAAGAGGTCCTAACTATGGCTACACCTTC. The chain has TRBV16 and TRBJ1-2, with D uncertain. The CDR3 contains 14 residues. CDR1 KGHSY and CDR2 FQNENV come from the germline V gene. The V and J ends lost 2 bases and 0 bases respectively, with 7 bases between them.

This rearrangement joins TRBV6-4 to TRBJ2-3; D possibly corresponds to TRBD2 (6 bases). Per germline, CDR1 MRHNA and CDR2 SNTAGT. V lost 0 bases and J 6 bases, leaving 7 bases between the germline ends. CDR3 length: 13 amino acids. The chain's CDR3 is CASSDSGGDTQYF. CDR3 bases: TGTGCCAGCAGTGACTCTGGGGGGGATACGCAGTATTTT.